The clone carrying this TCR beta chain has ten or more counts. Its cognate antigen is unknown. PBMCs were isolated by Ficoll-Paque density gradient centrifugation, using 8 to 10 ml of fresh peripheral blood as the starting material. This sample stems from a study of Graves' ophthalmopathy and Graves' hyperthyroidism. The CDR3 contains 14 residues. V was pared by 5 bases and J by 5 bases, with 15 bases between. CDR1 is SGHAT and CDR2 is FQNNGV in the germline V gene. The study amplified TCR beta CDR3 regions using RNA transcripts. An initial RT-PCR round employing HTBI primers preceded a second-round multiplex PCR. TCRdb redid the calling of the multiplex PCR reads with MiXCR, one entry per CDR3 protein. Here the sample spans roughly 300,000 distinct CDR3 sequences, under 20% being singletons. Study findings and constraints: Blood was where most expanded thyroid clonotypes above 0.001 frequency also turned up.

This chain links TRBV11-2 with TRBJ1-1; no reliable D call. The source material was peripheral blood. The source is an adult man with Graves' ophthalmopathy. The CDR3 region is CASSPRMGKTEAFF. In nucleotides, the CDR3 is TGTGCCAGCAGCCCCCGAATGGGCAAGACTGAAGCTTTCTTT.